The rows below give T cell receptor beta chains drawn from one sample of a study of early T cells in non-severe SARS-CoV-2 infection. Via MiXCR, TCRdb re-called the 5' RACE reads, giving one row per CDR3 protein. The table shows tens of thousands of distinct CDR3 sequences, with roughly a tenth occurring only once. Source: whole blood, taken at baseline. The receptors come from an adult who was a healthcare worker with PCR-confirmed SARS-CoV-2 infection or an uninfected control (not recorded which). Both conserved end residues are part of each CDR3. A D gene is named only where the DNA matches it firmly. Some rows mark clone size as missing; the rest say once, few, many or name a class of expanded clone.

D gene	clone size	V gene	J gene	CDR3 DNA	CDR3 protein
-	-	TRBV18	TRBJ2-4	TGTGCCAGCTCACCTCTTACGGGAGAGGTAGCCAAAAACATTCAGTACTTC	CASSPLTGEVAKNIQYF
TRBD2	-	TRBV12-3/TRBV12-4	TRBJ2-7	TGTGCCAGCAATTCTAGACTAGCGGGGGACTACGAGCAGTACTTC	CASNSRLAGDYEQYF
-	few	TRBV18	TRBJ2-5	TGTGCCAGCTCACCGACTCCCCAAGAGACCCAGTACTTC	CASSPTPQETQYF
-	many	TRBV30	TRBJ2-1	TGTGCCTGGAGTGTACTGGGGCAGGGGTCCTACAATGAGCAGTTCTTC	CAWSVLGQGSYNEQFF
-	-	TRBV12-3/TRBV12-4	TRBJ2-3	TGTGCCAGCAGTAAGGGAAATGGTGTGGGGTCAGATACGCAGTATTTT	CASSKGNGVGSDTQYF
-	-	TRBV9	TRBJ1-2	TGTGCCAGCAGCGTAGCTCCCACGGGAGCTAACTATGGCTACACCTTC	CASSVAPTGANYGYTF
TRBD1	-	TRBV28	TRBJ2-3	TGTGCCAGCCGGGACAGTTTCACAGATACGCAGTATTTT	CASRDSFTDTQYF
-	-	TRBV5-1	TRBJ2-3	TGCGCCAGCACCGAGCCTAGCACAGATACGCAGTATTTT	CASTEPSTDTQYF
-	many	TRBV12-3/TRBV12-4	TRBJ2-5	TGTGCCAGCAGTTTAGGACCCGGGACGGGCGGGGTGGAGACCCAGTACTTC	CASSLGPGTGGVETQYF
-	many	TRBV12-3/TRBV12-4	TRBJ2-5	TGTGCCAGCAGTTTATCTGGGGTGGAGACCCAGTACTTC	CASSLSGVETQYF
TRBD2	-	TRBV24-1	TRBJ2-3	TGTGCCACCAGTGATCCCCTAGCGGGAGGTCGGGATACGCAGTATTTT	CATSDPLAGGRDTQYF
TRBD2	many	TRBV27	TRBJ2-1	TGTGCCAGCAGTCCGCTCGGACTAGCGGGAGGTAGTGGTGAGCAGTTCTTC	CASSPLGLAGGSGEQFF
-	-	TRBV28	TRBJ2-7	TGTGCCAGCGGTACTAGTCCCCACGAGCAGTACTTC	CASGTSPHEQYF
-	-	TRBV19	TRBJ2-4	TGTGCCAGCCGGTCGATGGCCAAAAACATTCAGTACTTC	CASRSMAKNIQYF
-	few	TRBV7-8	TRBJ2-2	TGTGCCAGCACCTCCTTTCGTGGGGGGGGCTCCACCGGGGAGCTGTTTTTT	CASTSFRGGGSTGELFF
-	-	TRBV9	TRBJ2-1	TGTGCCAGCAGCGTAGGCAGGGGCGCGTACAATGAGCAGTTCTTC	CASSVGRGAYNEQFF
-	-	TRBV28	TRBJ2-5	TGTGCCAGCAGGATTGGGGTCCAAGAGACCCAGTACTTC	CASRIGVQETQYF
TRBD2	few	TRBV6-6	TRBJ2-7	TGTGCCAGCAGTCCGCAGCGGGATCGCAGCGAGCAGTACTTC	CASSPQRDRSEQYF
TRBD1	-	TRBV18	TRBJ2-3	TGTGCCAGCTCAACTCGTTCGACCGGGACAGGGACTAGCACAGATACGCAGTATTTT	CASSTRSTGTGTSTDTQYF
TRBD1	few	TRBV20-1	TRBJ2-5	TGCAGTGCTTTCCCCCCCGGACAGGGTAAAGAGACCCAGTACTTC	CSAFPPGQGKETQYF
-	few	TRBV7-9	TRBJ2-2	TGTGCCAGCACTATACCCCCTCCCGGGGAGCTGTTTTTT	CASTIPPPGELFF
-	many	TRBV6-6	TRBJ2-7	TGTGCCAGCACCTCCGAAGGGGGGGACGAGCAGTACTTC	CASTSEGGDEQYF
TRBD2	-	TRBV5-5	TRBJ2-6	TGTGCCAGCAGCCTGATAGCGGGAGATGGGGCCAACGTCCTGACTTTC	CASSLIAGDGANVLTF
-	-	TRBV28	TRBJ2-7	TGTGCCAGCAGCTCCGCGGGGGGACAGGGCCACGAGCAGTACTTC	CASSSAGGQGHEQYF
TRBD2	few	TRBV20-1	TRBJ2-1	TGCAGTGCTCCTTCACTAGCGGGAGTGGGGAATGAGCAGTTCTTC	CSAPSLAGVGNEQFF
-	-	TRBV6-4	TRBJ1-1	TGTGCCAGCAGTGTGAGGCTGAACACTGAAGCTTTCTTT	CASSVRLNTEAFF
-	few	TRBV28	TRBJ1-5	TGTGCCAGCACGATAGGCAGAAATCAGCCCCAGCATTTT	CASTIGRNQPQHF
-	-	TRBV20-1	TRBJ2-5	TGCAGTGCCTCAACCCAAGAGACCCAGTACTTC	CSASTQETQYF
-	-	TRBV20-1	TRBJ2-5	TGCAGTGCTAGAGATCCCCGAACAGGGTCCCGAAAAGAGACCCAGTACTTC	CSARDPRTGSRKETQYF
-	many	TRBV21-1	TRBJ2-1	TGTGCCAGCATCCAGGGGCTAGGTCGCTACAATGAGCAGTTCTTC	CASIQGLGRYNEQFF
TRBD2	many	TRBV5-1	TRBJ2-3	TGCGCCAGCAGCTTGGGGCAGCGGGATCGAGATACGCAGTATTTT	CASSLGQRDRDTQYF
-	-	TRBV29-1	TRBJ2-3	TGCAGCGGGATGAGCGGGTTCGGCACAGATACGCAGTATTTT	CSGMSGFGTDTQYF
TRBD1	-	TRBV20-1	TRBJ2-3	TGCAGTGCTGTCACAGGGGGTACGCAGTATTTT	CSAVTGGTQYF
TRBD2	many	TRBV6-1	TRBJ2-7	TGTGCCAGCATGAAAGCGGGAGTTGGCTACGAGCAGTACTTC	CASMKAGVGYEQYF
-	-	TRBV27	TRBJ2-5	TGTGCCAGCAGTTCTTACTCTTCGGAGACCCAGTACTTC	CASSSYSSETQYF
-	many	TRBV12-3/TRBV12-4	TRBJ1-5	TGTGCCAGCAGTTTTGGTAGCAATCAGCCCCAGCATTTT	CASSFGSNQPQHF
TRBD1	few	TRBV27	TRBJ1-5	TGTGCCAGCAGTCCGACAGGGACAGGGGGATCTCAGCCCCAGCATTTT	CASSPTGTGGSQPQHF
TRBD2	many	TRBV2	TRBJ2-1	TGTGCCAGCATCCTCATAGCGGGAACCTACAATGAGCAGTTCTTC	CASILIAGTYNEQFF
TRBD1	many	TRBV18	TRBJ1-1	TGTGCCAGCTCGTTTCAGGGGGCGAACACTGAAGCTTTCTTT	CASSFQGANTEAFF
TRBD2	many	TRBV20-1	TRBJ2-2	TGCAGTGCTAGAGCCGGGACTAGCGGGCTTAGCACCGGGGAGCTGTTTTTT	CSARAGTSGLSTGELFF
-	many	TRBV20-1	TRBJ2-7	TGCAGTGCCAAACAGGGACCCTACGAGCAGTACTTC	CSAKQGPYEQYF